This T cell receptor (beta chain) was recorded in a study of T cell changes during pregnancy in multiple sclerosis. The length of the CDR3 is 14 residues. The germline V gene has CDR1 SGHTA and CDR2 FQGNSA. Trimming shortened V by 5 bases and J by 3 bases, and 14 bases separated the two germline ends. Profiling relied on immunoSEQ multiplex PCR, and the TCRdb table lists in-frame clones only, not all of them. The sample has 20,000 to 25,000 clones, roughly 89% seen once. The specimen comprised CD8+ T cells from peripheral blood mononuclear cells, sampled in the first trimester of pregnancy. This sequence was found in a female donor in good health, enrolled as a control in a pregnancy study. The genes are TRBV7-2 and TRBJ2-7; no reliable D call. The CDR3 loop is CASSPPQDNYEQYF. CDR3 bases: TGTGCCAGCAGCCCTCCCCAAGACAACTACGAGCAGTACTTC.